The TCR beta chain described here comes from a study of blood T cells in healthy people across ages (dated by TCRdb to between 2014 and 2016). Turning to the overall study: In model experiments, template switching captured about one uniquely barcoded TCR beta cDNA molecule for every two T cells. To avoid experimental bias, donors of different ages were spread randomly across the sequencing lanes. For two donors (one aged 18 to 30 and one aged 80 or older), the study analyzed two additional independent replicas of 1 million unique cDNA reads from the same blood draw. Age-related changes in TCR beta repertoire diversity were measured in the study by deep sequencing normalized with unique cDNA molecular identifiers. Donors were grouped into four age groups: young (average roughly 16 years), middle-aged (39), aged (around 66) and long-lived (just over 80).

Preparation of the library involved 5' RACE. A second roughly 6 to 12 cycle PCR used a sample-barcoded 5' primer and a J-beta primer mix. A unique molecular identifier was introduced onto each TCR beta cDNA molecule by a template-switch 5' adaptor carrying 12 random nucleotides. Each sample yielded at least 2.5 million CDR3-containing paired-end reads. The Mint cDNA synthesis kit, primed by a TRBC-specific oligonucleotide, was used to synthesize first-strand cDNA from all RNA. After uracil-DNA glycosylase treatment, a first 18-cycle PCR used universal primers M1SS and BC2_uni_R on all cDNA. In the paper's pipeline: For normalization, 1 million high-quality reads, each with a distinct molecular identifier, were randomly selected from each sample. Instead of being binned into consensus sequences, reads with shared molecular identifiers were discarded. MiTCR, run with a Q25 quality threshold and the strictest error-elimination algorithm, handled CDR3 identification, clonotype clustering and error correction. A nonparametric unseen species model with Euler transformation was used to estimate a lower bound on total TCR beta diversity. TCRdb applied fastp at Q25 and MiXCR to the public reads, then kept only in-frame beta chains. Entries are consolidated by CDR3 protein sequence, retaining the most common genes and DNA. TCRdb's processing, not the authors', yielded these V and J calls. The sample records some 1,800,000 distinct CDR3 sequences, about two fifths of which are singletons. The ten largest clones take up more than 20% of the sample.

A word on this clonotype: Its antigen has not been determined. Nothing much larger sits one base from this clone, and base qualities are not available.

Donors were 30 to 45 systemically healthy Caucasian individuals from Russia aged roughly 6 to 95 years. Each donor gave 9.5 to 10 milliliters of peripheral blood, drawn into EDTA-treated Vacutainer tubes. Ficoll-Paque density-gradient centrifugation was used to isolate PBMCs, with at least 6 million per sample. Total RNA was extracted from PBMCs with Trizol reagent, with at least 6 micrograms obtained per sample. Naive CD45RAhigh/CD27high T cell percentages were measured by flow cytometry on a PBMC aliquot from every donor. V loses 0 bases, J loses 7 bases, and the germline ends lie 3 bases apart. Sequences SQVTM (CDR1) and ANQGSEA (CDR2) are obtained from the germline V gene. From the cysteine up to the phenylalanine, the CDR3 has a length of 11 residues. CDR3 DNA only is kept here, 33 bases in frame from base 1. General findings and caveats noted by the study authors: The CMV infection status of donors was not known, potentially confounding age-related changes in expanded clonotypes. Compared with the aged group, more naive CD4+ T cells, fewer expanded clones and increased TCR diversity were shown by the long-lived group, suggesting age selection. Estimates of total diversity from one million sequenced T cells were regarded as lower bounds and underestimates. The percentage of naive T cells measured by flow cytometry correlated strongly with observed TCR beta diversity. As age increased, observed TCR beta diversity per million T cells dropped in a roughly linear way, and a significant reduction was already evident by age 40. Bulk unsorted PBMC profiling prevented conclusive comparison of naive and antigen-experienced compartments.

The clonotype was recovered from a human donor in good health. The chain was built from TRBV29-1 and TRBJ2-2, with the D gene call left open. The sequenced sample consisted of blood. Here is the DNA: TGCAGCGTTGAAGAATTCGGGGAGCTGTTTTTT. This codes for CSVEEFGELFF.